The source of this T cell receptor (beta chain) is a study of T cells in Graves' hyperthyroidism and ophthalmopathy (dated by TCRdb to 2018 to 2020). At the level of the whole study: Peripheral blood was collected at initial diagnosis, before any treatment. To identify distinguishing TCR V-J signatures, a discovery cohort of some 100 patients was used, comprising 43 with Graves' ophthalmopathy and approximately 58 with stable Graves' hyperthyroidism. Prospective prediction of ophthalmopathy was tested in an independent validation cohort of 18 to 20 hyperthyroidism patients and 17 patients who later progressed to ophthalmopathy. For training and testing, the 100 or so patients in the discovery cohort were randomly divided in a 7:3 ratio. In addition, the study compared T-cell repertoires in thyroid tissue and in blood from about 6 Graves' hyperthyroidism patients. After sampling, hyperthyroidism patients received methimazole starting at 30 mg daily, and ophthalmopathy patients received high-dose intravenous methylprednisolone. The paper reports TCR Vbeta CDR3 sequencing of some 140 peripheral blood samples: some 44 ophthalmopathy, some 80 hyperthyroidism and around 17 progressor patients. General study outcomes and caveats: A 13 V-J signature model separated ophthalmopathy from stable hyperthyroidism, with approximately 86% sensitivity and 81.08% specificity in cross-validation and 80%/75% in testing. Sample size was not statistically predetermined, and blinding of investigators to group allocation was not performed. During validation, the model predicted progression to ophthalmopathy a median of around 7 months ahead of onset, with around 71% sensitivity and 72% to 85% specificity. Most expanded thyroid clonotypes (frequency above 0.001) were also found in blood, which suggests that blood repertoires may mirror thyroid immune responses.

This clonotype was counted a few times. What antigen it recognizes has not been identified. No clone much larger than this one lies a single base away; base qualities are absent. V and J are truncated by 6 bases and 5 bases respectively, leaving an intervening sequence of 16 bases. Inclusive of the bounding cysteine and phenylalanine, the CDR3 is 13 residues long. Left in the record is the CDR3 DNA by itself, 39 bases read in frame from the first base. From a lookup of the germline V gene (reference sequence), CDR1 and CDR2 are DFQATT and SNEGSKA. The TCR beta CDR3 regions were amplified from the RNA transcripts. A first-round RT-PCR of the TCR CDR3 used the HTBI primer set with the Qiagen OneStep RT-PCR kit. A second multiplex PCR round built the libraries, followed by size selection and purification. Sequencing of the libraries was done on an Illumina HiSeq2000 using paired-end 100 bp reads. In the authors' own workflow: SOAPnuke was used to process the raw data, with reads discarded if the reads contained adapters or uncalled bases, had a mean Phred below 15, or lacked an exact constant-primer or identifier match. High-quality paired reads were merged using COPE v1.2.5, and each unique nucleotide sequence was defined as a clonotype. MiTCR v1.1 was used to align clonotypes to the IMGT TRBV, TRBD and TRBJ reference segments. The analysis included only V-J combinations with a frequency above 0.0001, which together covered 99.2% of the repertoires. A TCS score was defined as the ratio between F50 (clonal expansion) and ExV (chaos), using BLOSUM62-based TCRdist between CDR3 peptides within each V-J. Welch's t-statistics and random forest reduced around 550 V-J features to roughly 13, which were used in a naive Bayes classifier (R e1071). TCRdb reprocessed the public reads (quality trimming at Q25 with fastp, clone calling with MiXCR) and kept in-frame beta chains. Merged by CDR3 protein, the rows form single entries marked with the most common genes and DNA. These V and J calls are TCRdb output, not the study's own analysis. This sample has hundreds of thousands of distinct CDR3 sequences in its table, and 15% of those were observed once. The ten largest clones take up around a third of the sample.

A patient counted as having stable Graves' hyperthyroidism if no progression to ophthalmopathy occurred over 18 months of follow-up. Hyperthyroidism patients were newly diagnosed, had a disease duration of under 2 months, and were aged 18 to 65 years. Patients with uncontrolled infections, other autoimmune diseases, pregnancy or lactation were excluded. Clinical symptoms, serum thyroxine and TRAb, thyroid ultrasound, and orbital computed tomography formed the basis for the diagnoses. PBMCs were separated from under 11 ml of fresh peripheral blood using Ficoll-Paque density gradient centrifugation. Total RNA was extracted with Trizol reagent, and quality was checked on an Agilent 2100 Bioanalyzer.

The sample comprised blood. The source is a woman in her twenties or thirties with Graves' hyperthyroidism. The rearrangement combines TRBV20-1 with TRBJ2-5; possibly the D gene is TRBD1, per 6 matching bases. The CDR3 region reads CSAQDLQGETQYF. The nucleotide sequence reads as follows: TGCAGTGCCCAGGACCTCCAGGGGGAGACCCAGTACTTC.